These 30 T cell receptor beta chains came from one sample sequenced in a study of T-cell reconstitution after alpha-beta-depleted transplantation in children. Unique molecular identifiers tagged the TCRbeta library. One entry per CDR3 protein, called by TCRdb with MiXCR from the PCR reads. The table includes over 120,000 distinct CDR3 sequences, 8% to 10% detected once. The material sequenced was PBMCs, mostly from graft donor cells, taken 180 days after TCRalphabeta/CD19-depleted stem cell transplant. Receptors originate from a female patient aged 2-10 years who had a stem cell transplant for congenital amegakaryocytic thrombocytopenia, so the T cells may come from the graft donor.

The V and J genes are TRBV6-2 or TRBV6-3 and TRBJ2-5, with D possibly matching TRBD1 (5 bases). Trimming pared 4 bases from V and 5 bases from J, leaving 17 bases between. The CDR3 is made up of 15 amino acids. CDR1 is MNHEY and CDR2 is SVGEGT in the germline V gene. The CDR3 region is CASSSPGLRQETQYF. DNA for the CDR3: TGTGCCAGCAGTTCCCCAGGGTTACGGCAGGAGACCCAGTACTTC.

In its sample, this clonotype was seen many times. CDR3 sequence (DNA): TGCAGTGCAAGGACAGGGGGCCAGCCCCAGCATTTT. Protein product: CSARTGGQPQHF. This sequence joins TRBV20-1 and TRBJ1-5, with 11 bases matching TRBD1. J was trimmed by 7 bases and V by 6 bases; bases with no gene match: 2. The germline CDR1 and CDR2 sequences are DFQATT and SNEGSKA (reference sequence). The CDR3 is made up of 12 amino acids.

In its sample, this clonotype was seen many times. The chain is built from TRBV7-6 and TRBJ2-5, with D unclear. Trimming took 1 base from V and 5 from J, leaving 8 bases between them. CDR3 length equals 13 residues. CDR1 SGHVS and CDR2 FNYEAQ come from the germline V gene. The CDR3 reads CASSLDSPETQYF. The CDR3 DNA is TGTGCCAGCAGCTTAGATTCCCCCGAGACCCAGTACTTC.

Ten or more counts support this clonotype. The chain couples TRBV12-3 or TRBV12-4 to TRBJ2-5; TRBD1 or TRBD2 may be the D gene (6 bases each). The length of the CDR3 is 14 residues. The V end lost 4 bases, the J end lost 5 bases, and 14 bases lay between the germline ends. This CDR3 reads CASSSTGAPETQYF. CDR3 in DNA: TGTGCCAGCAGTTCTACGGGGGCGCCGGAGACCCAGTACTTC.

This clonotype was counted between two and nine times. V is TRBV25-1 and J is TRBJ2-7; TRBD2 is a possible D gene (6 bases). This CDR3 is built from 15 residues. Deletions cut 7 bases from V and 7 bases from J, with 23 bases between. Germline CDR1 is MGHDK and CDR2 is SYGVNS. CDR3 region: CASKRLASVLGEQYF. CDR3 DNA sequence: TGTGCCAGCAAGCGGTTGGCTAGCGTCTTGGGGGAGCAGTACTTC.

In regard to this clonotype: A read error may explain this, as a much larger clone is one base away. V gene TRBV11-2 combines with J gene TRBJ2-7; 7 bases map to TRBD1. The CDR3 loop spans 14 amino acids. Germline lookup yields CDR1 SGHAT and CDR2 FQNNGV. The CDR3 DNA is TGTGCCAGCGGCTTAACCACAGGGGTCTACGAGCAGTACTTC. This encodes CASGLTTGVYEQYF.

This clonotype was seen many times. The V and J genes are TRBV5-1 and TRBJ1-1; 10 bases match TRBD1. Germline assignment: CDR1 SGHRS and CDR2 YFSETQ. The CDR3 has 13 amino acids. The V gene end was trimmed by 5 bases and the J gene end by 8 bases; junction bases not matched to a gene: 6. CDR3 residues: CASRKTGGGEAFF. CDR3 coding DNA: TGCGCCAGCAGGAAGACAGGGGGCGGAGAAGCTTTCTTT.

This clonotype was counted only a few times. This chain links TRBV20-1 with TRBJ2-1; maybe TRBD2 (5 bases). The CDR3 totals 14 residues. V dropped 5 bases and J dropped 4 bases, with 15 bases sitting between them. Per the germline V gene, CDR1 is DFQATT and CDR2 is SNEGSKA (reference sequence). CDR3 DNA sequence: TGCAGTGCTGGCCTGGGAGCGGCGTACAATGAGCAGTTCTTC. It codes for CSAGLGAAYNEQFF.

A few counts support this clonotype. The chain links TRBV19 to TRBJ2-1, with D perhaps TRBD1 (5 bases). This CDR3 is built from 14 residues. Trimming cost V 3 bases and J 6 bases, with 12 bases left between them. Per germline, CDR1 LNHDA and CDR2 SQIVND (reference sequence). The chain's CDR3 is CASSIRQGRNEQFF. CDR3 nucleotide sequence: TGTGCCAGTAGTATTCGGCAGGGCCGCAATGAGCAGTTCTTC.

This clonotype came up once. One base away lies a much larger clone, so this may be a sequencing read error. The chain combines TRBV20-1 with TRBJ2-6, with D possibly called TRBD1 or TRBD2 (5 bases each). The V gene's germline CDR1 is DFQATT and CDR2 SNEGSKA (reference sequence). The CDR3 loop spans 12 amino acids. The CDR3 loop reads CSARPGANGLTF. In DNA form, the CDR3 reads TGCAGTGCTAGACCCGGGGCCAACGGCCTGACTTTC.

This clonotype was seen repeatedly, ten times or more. The chain has TRBV12-3 or TRBV12-4 and TRBJ1-2; TRBD1 might be the D (5 bases). The CDR3 consists of 15 residues. V was pared by 0 bases and J by 6 bases, with 14 bases between. CDR3 amino acids: CASSLAPSGRDGYTF. The DNA for the CDR3 is TGTGCCAGCAGTTTAGCCCCTTCGGGGCGGGATGGCTACACCTTC.

This clonotype was observed at least ten times. This chain connects TRBV20-1 to TRBJ2-3; TRBD2 agrees at 10 bases. J was trimmed by 1 base and V by 4 bases; bases with no gene match: 8. Per germline, CDR1 DFQATT and CDR2 SNEGSKA (reference sequence). This CDR3 has 16 residues. The CDR3 loop is CSATWGLALRTDTQYF. As DNA, the CDR3 is TGCAGTGCTACGTGGGGACTAGCGCTTCGCACAGATACGCAGTATTTT.

The chain carries TRBV7-2 and TRBJ2-1; the match to TRBD2 covers 10 bases. V shed 5 bases, J shed 4 bases, and the junction held 11 bases outside the gene matches. Germline-derived CDR1 and CDR2 are SGHTA and FQGNSA. The CDR3 length is 17 residues. The CDR3 spells CASSPFPGTSAYNEQFF. In DNA form, the CDR3 reads TGTGCCAGCAGCCCGTTTCCCGGGACTAGCGCATACAATGAGCAGTTCTTC.

The sample holds many counts of this clonotype. This chain links TRBV6-7 with TRBJ2-1; 8 bases line up with TRBD2. TRBV6-7 is an ORF for which the function is uncertain. The CDR3 runs 19 residues. V lost 0 bases and J lost 5; bases outside the gene matches: 15. As DNA, the CDR3 is TGTGCCAGCAGTTACTCGACCCCTAGGACTAGCCAGGTACACAATGAGCAGTTCTTC. Amino acid sequence: CASSYSTPRTSQVHNEQFF.

This clonotype was seen a handful of times. This sequence joins TRBV7-2 and TRBJ2-7; D gene ambiguous. Germline-derived CDR1 and CDR2 are SGHTA and FQGNSA. Trimming took off 1 base at V and 9 bases at J, with 13 bases between the two ends. The CDR3 totals 13 residues. In DNA, the CDR3 is TGTGCCAGCAGCTTAGAGTCGGGTCCCGTGCAGTACTTC. This encodes CASSLESGPVQYF.

This clonotype was picked up many times. The chain recombines TRBV12-3 or TRBV12-4 with TRBJ2-1; no firm D call. The germline V and J ends were trimmed by 11 bases and 0 bases, with 14 bases remaining between them. The CDR3 consists of 14 residues. The CDR3 region has the DNA TGTGCCGACCGAGGCGGAAGCTCCTACAATGAGCAGTTCTTC. The encoded protein is CADRGGSSYNEQFF.

In this sample, this clonotype turned up many times. The CDR3 DNA sequence: TGCAGCGTGCAACAGGGAACTGAAGCTTTCTTT. It specifies CSVQQGTEAFF. The rearrangement uses TRBV29-1 and TRBJ1-1; possible D gene TRBD1, 6 bases. Trimming pared 6 bases from V and 5 bases from J, leaving 10 bases between. This CDR3 is 11 amino acids long. Per the germline V gene, CDR1 is SQVTM and CDR2 is ANQGSEA.

The sample holds many counts of this clonotype. CDR3 sequence (DNA): TGCAGTGCTAGACCCAGCGGGAGATACGAGCAGTACTTC. It is translated as CSARPSGRYEQYF. The chain links TRBV20-1 to TRBJ2-7, with 8 bases fitting TRBD2. This CDR3 contains 13 residues. CDR1 is DFQATT, CDR2 SNEGSKA, per germline (reference sequence). V was pared by 2 bases and J by 4 bases, with 4 bases of the junction left unmatched.

V and J are TRBV5-1 and TRBJ2-7, with 11 bases fitting TRBD1. The CDR3 totals 14 residues. Germline lookup yields CDR1 SGHRS and CDR2 YFSETQ. Trimming cost V 3 bases and J 6 bases; bases outside gene matches: 5. CDR3 DNA sequence: TGCGCCAGCAGCTCGGGACAGGGGGGTAGCGAGCAGTACTTC. This gives the protein CASSSGQGGSEQYF.

The gene calls are TRBV28 and TRBJ2-7, with a weak D call TRBD2 (5 bases). The V gene's germline CDR1 is MDHEN and CDR2 SYDVKM. This CDR3 has 14 residues. The V and J ends lost 5 bases and 4 bases respectively, with 15 bases between them. CDR3 coding DNA: TGTGCCAGCAGTCTCGAACTAGGACGGTACGAGCAGTACTTC. It is translated as CASSLELGRYEQYF.

In its sample, this clonotype was seen many times. V and J are TRBV28 and TRBJ1-1, with a tentative D call TRBD1 (6 bases). This CDR3 has 14 amino acids. In germline, CDR1 is MDHEN, CDR2 SYDVKM. The germline V and J ends were trimmed by 5 bases and 6 bases, with 16 bases remaining between them. The CDR3 DNA reads TGTGCCAGCAGTGAGGGGGGACTTTGGCCTGAAGCTTTCTTT. Protein product: CASSEGGLWPEAFF.

In this sample, this clonotype turned up many times. The chain carries TRBV20-1 and TRBJ2-7; D is uncertain. The V end lost 2 bases, the J end lost 4 bases, and 12 bases lay between the germline ends. Per the germline V gene, CDR1 is DFQATT and CDR2 is SNEGSKA (reference sequence). The CDR3 loop spans 13 amino acids. The CDR3 is CSARLPRTYEQYF. The DNA for the CDR3 is TGCAGTGCTAGACTACCTCGGACGTACGAGCAGTACTTC.

At least ten counts were recorded for this clonotype. The chain couples TRBV4-2 to TRBJ2-3; D not resolved. Germline lookup yields CDR1 LGHNA and CDR2 YNFKEQ. CDR3 length equals 14 residues. The ends were cut back, 4 bases at V and 2 bases at J, with 10 bases in the middle. The CDR3 DNA reads TGTGCCAGCAGCCCGCTTCCCATCACAGATACGCAGTATTTT. It is translated as CASSPLPITDTQYF.

The sample holds many counts of this clonotype. V gene TRBV5-6 combines with J gene TRBJ2-6, with 7 bases fitting TRBD1. This CDR3 is 17 amino acids long. With V trimmed by 4 bases and J by 0 bases, 7 bases remained unmatched. Germline CDR1 SGHDT, CDR2 YYEEEE. CDR3: CASSRQGKLSGANVLTF. DNA of the CDR3: TGTGCCAGCAGCCGACAGGGAAAACTCTCTGGGGCCAACGTCCTGACTTTC.

This clonotype was seen a handful of times. This rearrangement joins TRBV5-6 to TRBJ2-7, with 13 bases fitting TRBD2. Germline lookup yields CDR1 SGHDT and CDR2 YYEEEE. This CDR3 comprises 16 residues. The V segment lost 5 bases and the J segment 4 bases; nucleotides outside the gene matches: 9. The CDR3 nucleotides are TGTGCCAGCAGTCACCGGACTAGCGGGAGCGGGTACGAGCAGTACTTC. It specifies CASSHRTSGSGYEQYF.

V and J are TRBV20-1 and TRBJ2-1; no definite D call. The CDR3 is made up of 12 amino acids. Germline CDR1 is DFQATT and CDR2 is SNEGSKA (reference sequence). Deletions cut 7 bases from V and 2 bases from J, with 9 bases between. The CDR3 sequence: CSVRRAYNEQFF. In nucleotides, the CDR3 is TGCAGTGTGCGCCGGGCCTACAATGAGCAGTTCTTC.

This clonotype was seen many times. The genes are TRBV3-1 and TRBJ2-1, with D hard to call. CDR3 length equals 14 residues. Trimming cost V 0 bases and J 15 bases, with 18 bases left between them. Looked up from germline, CDR1 is LGHDT and CDR2 is YNNKEL (reference sequence). The CDR3 sequence is CASSQDHLQLSPFF. CDR3 DNA sequence: TGTGCCAGCAGCCAAGACCACTTACAACTGTCTCCGTTCTTC.

This clonotype has ten or more counts. The chain carries TRBV20-1 and TRBJ1-5; no firm D call. The CDR3 covers 15 residues. From germline, CDR1 is DFQATT and CDR2 SNEGSKA (reference sequence). Trimming removed 0 bases from V and 3 bases from J, with 12 bases in between. The DNA for the CDR3 is TGCAGTGCTAGAGATCGGGGAGGAAACAATCAGCCCCAGCATTTT. Its translation is CSARDRGGNNQPQHF.

This clonotype has a count of ten or more. The chain links TRBV20-1 to TRBJ2-3; the D gene is possibly TRBD2 (6 bases). The CDR3 extends over 15 amino acids. Germline CDR1 is DFQATT and CDR2 is SNEGSKA (reference sequence). The V and J ends lost 0 bases and 2 bases respectively, with 12 bases between them. CDR3 loop: CSARDPWGDTDTQYF. For the CDR3, the DNA is TGCAGTGCTAGAGATCCGTGGGGGGACACAGATACGCAGTATTTT.

CDR3 nucleotide sequence: TGCGCCAGCAGCATCACCCAGGGGCCCTATGGCTACACCTTC. Protein: CASSITQGPYGYTF. This sequence joins TRBV5-1 and TRBJ1-2, with TRBD1 as a possible D gene (6 bases). V lost 4 bases to trimming and J lost 4 bases, with 14 bases between them. This CDR3 is 14 amino acids long. Germline V lookup: CDR1 SGHRS, CDR2 YFSETQ. The full variable domain, in which reference TRBV5-1 and TRBJ1-2 provide the parts outside the CDR3, is KAGVTQTPRYLIKTRGQQVTLSCSPISGHRSVSWYQQTPGQGLQFLFEYFSETQRNKGNFPGRFSGRQFSNSRSEMNVSTLELGDSALYLCASSITQGPYGYTFGSGTRLTVV.